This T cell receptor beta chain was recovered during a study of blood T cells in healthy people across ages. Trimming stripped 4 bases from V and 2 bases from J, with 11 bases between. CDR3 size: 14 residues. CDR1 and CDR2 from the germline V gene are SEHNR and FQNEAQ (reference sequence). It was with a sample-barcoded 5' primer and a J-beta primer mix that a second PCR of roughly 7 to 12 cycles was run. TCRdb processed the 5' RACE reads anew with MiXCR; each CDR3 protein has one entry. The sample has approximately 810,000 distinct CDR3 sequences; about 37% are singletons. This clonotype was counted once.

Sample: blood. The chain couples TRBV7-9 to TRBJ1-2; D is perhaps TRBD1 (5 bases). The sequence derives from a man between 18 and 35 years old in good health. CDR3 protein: CASSSLRVNYGYTF. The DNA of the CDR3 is TGTGCCAGCAGCTCCCTCAGGGTAAACTATGGCTACACCTTC.